A selection of T cell receptor beta chains follows, all from one sample in a study. Using its own MiXCR run on the 5' RACE reads, TCRdb lists one record per CDR3 protein. The sample lists about 7,800 distinct CDR3 sequences; more than 30% were seen once. The sample was tumor-infiltrating memory CD4+ T cells sorted from the breast tumor. These receptors were taken from a female donor with breast cancer. The CDR3 runs from the conserved cysteine through the conserved F or W. D genes are given only for firm matches. Only part of the rows carry a size: once, few, many, or a class if the clone is expanded.

CDR3 length: 15
V gene: TRBV6-5
J gene: TRBJ1-1
clone size: NA
D gene: TRBD1
CDR3 DNA: TGTGTCAGCACCCGGACAGGGGATGGGGACACTGAAGCTCTCTTT
CDR3 protein: CVSTRTGDGDTEALF

CDR3 length: 14
V gene: TRBV10-3
J gene: TRBJ2-7
clone size: NA
D gene: NA
CDR3 DNA: TGTGCCATCAGTAGTGGGGGAGGCTTAAACGAGCAGTACTTC
CDR3 protein: CAISSGGGLNEQYF

CDR3 length: 14
V gene: TRBV12-3/TRBV12-4
J gene: TRBJ1-1
clone size: few
D gene: TRBD1
CDR3 DNA: TGTGCCAGCAGTATGGGACAGTCGAACACTGAAGCTTTCTTT
CDR3 protein: CASSMGQSNTEAFF

CDR3 length: 13
V gene: TRBV29-1
J gene: TRBJ2-7
clone size: few
D gene: NA
CDR3 DNA: TGCAGCGTTCAAAGCACTAGCTCCTACGAGCAGTGCTTC
CDR3 protein: CSVQSTSSYEQCF

CDR3 length: 14
V gene: TRBV5-5
J gene: TRBJ1-2
clone size: NA
D gene: NA
CDR3 DNA: TGTGCCAGCAGCTCGCCCAGGGACTACTATGGCTACACCTTC
CDR3 protein: CASSSPRDYYGYTF

CDR3 length: 13
V gene: TRBV6-1
J gene: TRBJ2-7
clone size: many
D gene: NA
CDR3 DNA: TGTGCCAGCAGGGAAACAGGGCTCGGCGAGCAGTACTTC
CDR3 protein: CASRETGLGEQYF

CDR3 length: 12
V gene: TRBV7-9
J gene: TRBJ1-6
clone size: many
D gene: NA
CDR3 DNA: TGTGCCAGCAGCAGGGATAATTCACCCCTCCACTTT
CDR3 protein: CASSRDNSPLHF

CDR3 length: 17
V gene: TRBV11-2
J gene: TRBJ1-1
clone size: NA
D gene: NA
CDR3 DNA: TGTGCCAGCAGCTTAAGAATAGCCCAGGGTATCGACACTGAAGCTTTCTTT
CDR3 protein: CASSLRIAQGIDTEAFF

CDR3 length: 14
V gene: TRBV7-9
J gene: TRBJ2-5
clone size: NA
D gene: TRBD2
CDR3 DNA: TGTGCCAGCAGCTTAGGCGGGGGAATCGAGACCCAGTACTTC
CDR3 protein: CASSLGGGIETQYF

CDR3 length: 16
V gene: TRBV2
J gene: TRBJ2-5
clone size: NA
D gene: TRBD2
CDR3 DNA: TGTGCCAGCAGTGAGGAGCTAGCGGGGGCCGGAGGGACCCAGTACTTC
CDR3 protein: CASSEELAGAGGTQYF

CDR3 length: 15
V gene: TRBV5-4
J gene: TRBJ1-2
clone size: many
D gene: NA
CDR3 DNA: TGTGCCAGCCGATCGGGGGACACAACTAACTATGGCTACACCTTC
CDR3 protein: CASRSGDTTNYGYTF

CDR3 length: 13
V gene: TRBV6-5
J gene: TRBJ2-7
clone size: many
D gene: NA
CDR3 DNA: TGTGCCAGCAAACAGGGTGATACCTACGAGCAGTACTTC
CDR3 protein: CASKQGDTYEQYF

CDR3 length: 13
V gene: TRBV29-1
J gene: TRBJ2-3
clone size: few
D gene: TRBD1
CDR3 DNA: TGCAGCGTAGACAGGGGAGCCACAGATACGCAGTATTTT
CDR3 protein: CSVDRGATDTQYF

CDR3 length: 17
V gene: TRBV5-1
J gene: TRBJ2-1
clone size: few
D gene: TRBD1
CDR3 DNA: TGCGCCAGCACCAACCCCCCCAGGGGGCTTTCCTACAATGAGCAGTTCTTC
CDR3 protein: CASTNPPRGLSYNEQFF

CDR3 length: 15
V gene: TRBV6-6
J gene: TRBJ2-1
clone size: few
D gene: NA
CDR3 DNA: TGTGCCAGCAGTTACTCGGCGGGTGGGAGCTATGAGCAGTTCTTC
CDR3 protein: CASSYSAGGSYEQFF

CDR3 length: 14
V gene: TRBV5-6
J gene: TRBJ2-1
clone size: NA
D gene: TRBD2
CDR3 DNA: TGTGCCAGCAGTGACAGAGCGGGGTTCGATGAGCAGTTCTTC
CDR3 protein: CASSDRAGFDEQFF

CDR3 length: 14
V gene: TRBV6-5
J gene: TRBJ1-2
clone size: NA
D gene: NA
CDR3 DNA: TGTGCCAGCAGTTACTCAGGAGGGGGTAGTGGCTACACCTTC
CDR3 protein: CASSYSGGGSGYTF

CDR3 length: 11
V gene: TRBV3-1
J gene: TRBJ2-5
clone size: few
D gene: NA
CDR3 DNA: TGTGCCAGCAGCCAAGAGGAGACCCAGTACTTC
CDR3 protein: CASSQEETQYF

CDR3 length: 14
V gene: TRBV9
J gene: TRBJ2-5
clone size: medium-sized
D gene: NA
CDR3 DNA: TGTGCCAGCAGCGTAGACGGGAGTACAAAGACCCAGTACTTC
CDR3 protein: CASSVDGSTKTQYF

CDR3 length: 14
V gene: TRBV20-1
J gene: TRBJ2-7
clone size: NA
D gene: TRBD2
CDR3 DNA: TGCAGTGCTAGAGATCAAGGCGGGAGCTACGAGCAGTACTTC
CDR3 protein: CSARDQGGSYEQYF

CDR3 length: 13
V gene: TRBV6-5
J gene: TRBJ1-5
clone size: NA
D gene: NA
CDR3 DNA: TGTGCCAGCAGTAAGAGAAGGGATCAGCCCCAGCATTTT
CDR3 protein: CASSKRRDQPQHF

CDR3 length: 15
V gene: TRBV9
J gene: TRBJ1-2
clone size: many
D gene: TRBD1
CDR3 DNA: TGTGCCAGCAGCGACAAGACAGGGGGTGGATATGGCTACACCTTC
CDR3 protein: CASSDKTGGGYGYTF

CDR3 length: 14
V gene: TRBV20-1
J gene: TRBJ2-1
clone size: NA
D gene: NA
CDR3 DNA: TGCAGTGCTAGGCTCACGAACTCCTACAATGAGCAGTTCTTC
CDR3 protein: CSARLTNSYNEQFF

CDR3 length: 15
V gene: TRBV7-3
J gene: TRBJ2-1
clone size: NA
D gene: TRBD2
CDR3 DNA: TGTGCCAGCAGCTTAACTAGCGGGAGCAGCAATGAGCAGTTCTTC
CDR3 protein: CASSLTSGSSNEQFF

CDR3 length: 14
V gene: TRBV12-3/TRBV12-4
J gene: TRBJ1-2
clone size: NA
D gene: TRBD1
CDR3 DNA: TGTGCCAGCAGTTTCGGGACAGGGGTCTATGGCTACACCTTC
CDR3 protein: CASSFGTGVYGYTF

CDR3 length: 15
V gene: TRBV10-3
J gene: TRBJ2-4
clone size: NA
D gene: NA
CDR3 DNA: TGTGCCATCGGTGAGGGGGTCATAGCCAAAAACATTCAGTACTTC
CDR3 protein: CAIGEGVIAKNIQYF

CDR3 length: 15
V gene: TRBV12-3/TRBV12-4
J gene: TRBJ2-1
clone size: NA
D gene: TRBD1
CDR3 DNA: TGTGCCAGCAGCTGGACAGGGAGTTTCGGCAATGAGCAGTTCTTC
CDR3 protein: CASSWTGSFGNEQFF

CDR3 length: 15
V gene: TRBV7-7
J gene: TRBJ2-1
clone size: medium-sized
D gene: TRBD2
CDR3 DNA: TGTGCTAGCAGCTTAGGACTAGCGGGCTTCAATGAGCAGTTCTTC
CDR3 protein: CASSLGLAGFNEQFF

CDR3 length: 15
V gene: TRBV4-1
J gene: TRBJ2-1
clone size: NA
D gene: TRBD2
CDR3 DNA: TGCGCCAGCAGCCAAGTAGGACTAGCGGACAATGAGCAGTTCTTC
CDR3 protein: CASSQVGLADNEQFF

CDR3 length: 15
V gene: TRBV6-1
J gene: TRBJ1-4
clone size: medium-sized
D gene: NA
CDR3 DNA: TGTGCCAGCAGCGACCAACAGGGCGGCGATGAAAAACTGTTTTTT
CDR3 protein: CASSDQQGGDEKLFF

CDR3 length: 15
V gene: TRBV7-7
J gene: TRBJ2-3
clone size: medium-sized
D gene: TRBD2
CDR3 DNA: TGTGCTAGCAGCACGGGACTAGCGGACACAGATACGCAGTATTTT
CDR3 protein: CASSTGLADTDTQYF

CDR3 length: 12
V gene: TRBV2
J gene: TRBJ2-7
clone size: NA
D gene: NA
CDR3 DNA: TGCGCCAGCGCCGGGACAACCTACGAGCAGTACTTC
CDR3 protein: CASAGTTYEQYF

CDR3 length: 12
V gene: TRBV6-2/TRBV6-3
J gene: TRBJ2-1
clone size: NA
D gene: NA
CDR3 DNA: TGTGCCAGCAGTACCCGAGTGGATGAGCAGTTCTTC
CDR3 protein: CASSTRVDEQFF

CDR3 length: 14
V gene: TRBV20-1
J gene: TRBJ2-7
clone size: NA
D gene: TRBD2
CDR3 DNA: TGCAGTGCTAGAGATGTGGGGGGGGGCTACGAGCAGTACTTC
CDR3 protein: CSARDVGGGYEQYF

CDR3 length: 13
V gene: TRBV7-3
J gene: TRBJ1-1
clone size: NA
D gene: NA
CDR3 DNA: TGTGCCAGCAGCGTAGGTCCCAACACTGAAGCTTTCTTT
CDR3 protein: CASSVGPNTEAFF

CDR3 length: 15
V gene: TRBV7-9
J gene: TRBJ2-1
clone size: large
D gene: NA
CDR3 DNA: TGTGCCAGCAGGGAGCTGATCGGGTCCTACAATGAGCAGTTCTTC
CDR3 protein: CASRELIGSYNEQFF

CDR3 length: 15
V gene: TRBV7-2
J gene: TRBJ2-4
clone size: many
D gene: TRBD2
CDR3 DNA: TGTGCCAGCGGGCTTAGCGGGAGGGCCGGGAACATTCAGTACTTC
CDR3 protein: CASGLSGRAGNIQYF

CDR3 length: 13
V gene: TRBV7-9
J gene: TRBJ2-2
clone size: once
D gene: NA
CDR3 DNA: TGTGCCAGCAGCTTGGGCAGGGGAAAGGAGCTGTTTTTT
CDR3 protein: CASSLGRGKELFF

CDR3 length: 14
V gene: TRBV19
J gene: TRBJ2-7
clone size: medium-sized
D gene: TRBD1
CDR3 DNA: TGTGCCAGTAGTATGGACAGGGCCGAGGACGAGCAGTACTTC
CDR3 protein: CASSMDRAEDEQYF

CDR3 length: 17
V gene: TRBV5-1
J gene: TRBJ1-1
clone size: NA
D gene: TRBD1
CDR3 DNA: TGCGCCAGCAGCTTGGAGTTGACAGGGAGGATCAACACTGAAGCTTTCTTT
CDR3 protein: CASSLELTGRINTEAFF

CDR3 length: 9
V gene: TRBV6-5
J gene: TRBJ2-1
clone size: NA
D gene: NA
CDR3 DNA: TGTGCCAGCAGGGAAGGACAGTTCTTC
CDR3 protein: CASREGQFF

CDR3 length: 13
V gene: TRBV20-1
J gene: TRBJ1-1
clone size: NA
D gene: NA
CDR3 DNA: TGCAGCGCTGAAGCAGATGGTCTCCCGAGGGCTTTCTTT
CDR3 protein: CSAEADGLPRAFF

CDR3 length: 15
V gene: TRBV6-5
J gene: TRBJ1-5
clone size: few
D gene: TRBD1
CDR3 DNA: TGTGCCAGCAAGGAAGACAGGGGGAGCAATCAGCCCCAGCATTTT
CDR3 protein: CASKEDRGSNQPQHF

CDR3 length: 18
V gene: TRBV4-1
J gene: TRBJ1-5
clone size: many
D gene: TRBD1
CDR3 DNA: TGCGCCAGCAGTGCAGGGGGTTTGGGGATAGCAGGCAATCAGCCCCAGCATTTT
CDR3 protein: CASSAGGLGIAGNQPQHF

CDR3 length: 13
V gene: TRBV20-1
J gene: TRBJ2-3
clone size: medium-sized
D gene: NA
CDR3 DNA: TGCAGTGCCCGGACCGGGATGGGAGATACGCAGTATTTT
CDR3 protein: CSARTGMGDTQYF

CDR3 length: 16
V gene: TRBV5-1
J gene: TRBJ1-1
clone size: many
D gene: TRBD1
CDR3 DNA: TGCGCCAGCAGCTTGGCCTCCACAGGGGTAGGGACTGAAGCTTTCTTT
CDR3 protein: CASSLASTGVGTEAFF

CDR3 length: 16
V gene: TRBV5-1
J gene: TRBJ1-6
clone size: medium-sized
D gene: TRBD1
CDR3 DNA: TGCGCCAGCAGCCTAGAAAGGGGGCGAGGTAATTCACCCCTCCACTTT
CDR3 protein: CASSLERGRGNSPLHF

CDR3 length: 16
V gene: TRBV5-5
J gene: TRBJ2-3
clone size: medium-sized
D gene: TRBD1
CDR3 DNA: TGTGCCAGCAGCTCGGGTGACAGGGGACTGACAGATACGCAGTATTTT
CDR3 protein: CASSSGDRGLTDTQYF

CDR3 length: 13
V gene: TRBV30
J gene: TRBJ2-3
clone size: NA
D gene: NA
CDR3 DNA: TGTGCCTGTTCGGAGTACAGCACAGATACGCAGTATTTT
CDR3 protein: CACSEYSTDTQYF

CDR3 length: 14
V gene: TRBV12-3/TRBV12-4
J gene: TRBJ2-4
clone size: many
D gene: NA
CDR3 DNA: TGTGCCAGCAGTTTAGCCAGGGCGGGAAACATTCAGTACTTC
CDR3 protein: CASSLARAGNIQYF

CDR3 length: 15
V gene: TRBV19
J gene: TRBJ2-7
clone size: NA
D gene: NA
CDR3 DNA: TGTGCCAGTAGTATAGTTGAGGACGGATTCTACGAGCAGTACTTC
CDR3 protein: CASSIVEDGFYEQYF

CDR3 length: 14
V gene: TRBV6-1
J gene: TRBJ1-2
clone size: many
D gene: NA
CDR3 DNA: TGTGCCAGCAGTGTTTGGACAGCGGAGGATGGCTACACCTTC
CDR3 protein: CASSVWTAEDGYTF

CDR3 length: 14
V gene: TRBV29-1
J gene: TRBJ2-1
clone size: once
D gene: NA
CDR3 DNA: TGCAGCGTTGAAGGCGGGAACCCCTACAATGAGCAGTTCTTC
CDR3 protein: CSVEGGNPYNEQFF

CDR3 length: 16
V gene: TRBV5-1
J gene: TRBJ2-7
clone size: few
D gene: TRBD2
CDR3 DNA: TGCGCCAGCAGCCCGTCCCCAGCGGGATTGGGTTACGAGCAGTACTTC
CDR3 protein: CASSPSPAGLGYEQYF

CDR3 length: 14
V gene: TRBV29-1
J gene: TRBJ2-3
clone size: NA
D gene: NA
CDR3 DNA: TGCAGCGTTGAGAACAGGGCTAGCACAGATACGCAGTATTTT
CDR3 protein: CSVENRASTDTQYF

CDR3 length: 13
V gene: TRBV4-1
J gene: TRBJ1-3
clone size: NA
D gene: NA
CDR3 DNA: TGCGCCAGCAGCCCCCCAGGAGGAAACACCATATATTTT
CDR3 protein: CASSPPGGNTIYF

CDR3 length: 13
V gene: TRBV7-2
J gene: TRBJ1-1
clone size: medium-sized
D gene: NA
CDR3 DNA: TGTGCCAGCAGCGCCAGGGGAGGCACTGAAGCTTTCTTT
CDR3 protein: CASSARGGTEAFF

CDR3 length: 15
V gene: TRBV5-1
J gene: TRBJ2-2
clone size: medium-sized
D gene: NA
CDR3 DNA: TGCGCCAGCAGCACCCGGGCCACGAACACCGGGGAGCTGTTTTTT
CDR3 protein: CASSTRATNTGELFF

CDR3 length: 11
V gene: TRBV7-9
J gene: TRBJ2-7
clone size: NA
D gene: NA
CDR3 DNA: TGTGCCAGCCGCACCATCTACGAGCAGTACTTC
CDR3 protein: CASRTIYEQYF

CDR3 length: 13
V gene: TRBV5-1
J gene: TRBJ2-1
clone size: large
D gene: NA
CDR3 DNA: TGCGCCAGCAGCCCCCAGCTAGTCAATGAGCAGTTCTTC
CDR3 protein: CASSPQLVNEQFF